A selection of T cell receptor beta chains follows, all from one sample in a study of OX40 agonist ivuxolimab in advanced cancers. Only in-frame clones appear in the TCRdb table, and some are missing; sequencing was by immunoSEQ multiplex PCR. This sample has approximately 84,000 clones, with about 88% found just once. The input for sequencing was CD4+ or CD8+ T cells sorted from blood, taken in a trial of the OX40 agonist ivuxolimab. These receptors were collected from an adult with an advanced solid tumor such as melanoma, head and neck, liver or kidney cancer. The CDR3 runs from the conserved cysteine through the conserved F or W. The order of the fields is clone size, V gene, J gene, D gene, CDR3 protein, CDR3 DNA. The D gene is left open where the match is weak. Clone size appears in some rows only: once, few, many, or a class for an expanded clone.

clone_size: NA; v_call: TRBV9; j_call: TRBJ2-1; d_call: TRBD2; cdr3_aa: CASSASGSSYNEQFF; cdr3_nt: TGTGCCAGCAGCGCTAGCGGGAGTTCCTACAATGAGCAGTTCTTC
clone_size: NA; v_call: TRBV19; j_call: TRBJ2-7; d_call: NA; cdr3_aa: CASSFNYEQYF; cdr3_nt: TGTGCCAGTAGTTTCAACTACGAGCAGTACTTC
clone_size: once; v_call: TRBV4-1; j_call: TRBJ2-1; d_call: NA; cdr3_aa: CASSQVNRVFPPNLEQFF; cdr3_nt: TGCGCCAGCAGCCAAGTCAACCGGGTTTTTCCCCCCAACCTTGAGCAGTTCTTC
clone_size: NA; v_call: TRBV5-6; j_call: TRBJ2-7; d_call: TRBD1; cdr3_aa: CASSQTTTGNEQYF; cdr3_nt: TGTGCCAGCAGCCAGACGACGACAGGGAACGAGCAGTACTTC
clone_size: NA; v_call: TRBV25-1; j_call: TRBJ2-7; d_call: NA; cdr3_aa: CASSESHREYEQYF; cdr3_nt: TGTGCCAGCAGTGAGAGCCACAGAGAATACGAGCAGTACTTC
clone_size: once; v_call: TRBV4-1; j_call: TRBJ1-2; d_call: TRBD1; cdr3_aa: CASSQGGQGTYGYTF; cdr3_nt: TGCGCCAGCAGCCAAGGCGGACAGGGGACCTATGGCTACACCTTC
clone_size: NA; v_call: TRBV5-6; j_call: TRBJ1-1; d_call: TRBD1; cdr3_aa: CASSLAGAGGTEAFF; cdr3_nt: TGTGCCAGCAGCTTGGCCGGGGCAGGGGGGACTGAAGCTTTCTTT
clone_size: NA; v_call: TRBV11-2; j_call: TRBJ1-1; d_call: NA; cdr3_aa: CASSLVRGTEAFF; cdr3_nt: TGTGCCAGCAGCTTAGTCAGGGGAACTGAAGCTTTCTTT
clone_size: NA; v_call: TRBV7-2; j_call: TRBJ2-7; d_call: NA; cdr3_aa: CASSLGRGKLYEQYF; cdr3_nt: TGTGCCAGCAGCTTAGGCCGGGGGAAGCTCTACGAGCAGTACTTC
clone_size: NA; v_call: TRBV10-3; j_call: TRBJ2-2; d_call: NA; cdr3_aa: CAISRLHRGAVF; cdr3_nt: TGTGCCATCAGCCGGCTTCACCGGGGAGCTGTTTTT
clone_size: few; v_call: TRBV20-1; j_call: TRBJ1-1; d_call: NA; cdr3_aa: CSARDLTEAFF; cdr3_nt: TGCAGTGCTAGAGATCTAACTGAAGCTTTCTTT
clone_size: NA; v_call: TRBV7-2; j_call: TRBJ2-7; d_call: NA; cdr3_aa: CASSLNFSYEQYF; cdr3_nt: TGTGCCAGCAGCTTAAATTTTTCCTACGAGCAGTACTTC
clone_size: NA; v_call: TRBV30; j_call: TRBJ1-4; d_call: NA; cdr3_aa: CAWSALEQGKLFF; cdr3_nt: TGTGCCTGGAGTGCACTGGAGCAAGGGAAACTGTTTTTT
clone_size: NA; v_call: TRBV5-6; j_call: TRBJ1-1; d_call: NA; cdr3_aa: CASSRMNTEAFF; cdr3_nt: TGTGCCAGCAGCCGCATGAACACTGAAGCTTTCTTT
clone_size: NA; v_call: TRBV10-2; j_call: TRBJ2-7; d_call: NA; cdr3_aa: CASSDGAGPYEQYF; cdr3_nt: TGCGCCAGCAGTGACGGGGCGGGGCCCTACGAGCAGTACTTC
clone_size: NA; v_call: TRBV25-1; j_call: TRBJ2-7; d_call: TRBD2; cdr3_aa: CASRGTSRCEQYF; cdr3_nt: TGTGCCAGCAGGGGGACTAGTAGGTGCGAGCAGTACTTC
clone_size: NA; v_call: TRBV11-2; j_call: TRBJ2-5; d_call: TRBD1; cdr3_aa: CASSLGTTGTWETQYF; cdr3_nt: TGTGCCAGCAGCTTAGGAACGACAGGGACGTGGGAGACCCAGTACTTC
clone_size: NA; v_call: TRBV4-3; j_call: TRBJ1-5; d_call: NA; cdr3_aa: CASSQELGGVQPQHF; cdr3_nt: TGCGCCAGCAGCCAAGAGTTAGGGGGAGTCCAGCCCCAGCATTTT
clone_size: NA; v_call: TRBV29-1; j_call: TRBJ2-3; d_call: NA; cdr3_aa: CSVHSSEPTDTQYF; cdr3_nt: TGCAGCGTCCATTCTAGCGAACCCACAGATACGCAGTATTTT
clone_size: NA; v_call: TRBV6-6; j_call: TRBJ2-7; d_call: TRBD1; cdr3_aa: CASSTAGTGVHEQYF; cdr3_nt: TGTGCCAGCAGCACCGCCGGGACAGGGGTCCACGAGCAGTACTTC
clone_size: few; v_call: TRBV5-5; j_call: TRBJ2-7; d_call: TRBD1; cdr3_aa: CASSRTGDPSYEQYF; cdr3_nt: TGTGCCAGCAGCCGGACAGGGGACCCGTCCTACGAGCAGTACTTC
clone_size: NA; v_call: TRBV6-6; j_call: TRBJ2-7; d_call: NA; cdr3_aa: CASSLRYEQYF; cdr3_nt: TGTGCCAGCAGTTTGCGCTACGAGCAGTACTTC
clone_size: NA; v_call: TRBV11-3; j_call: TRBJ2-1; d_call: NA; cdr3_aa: CASSFSGDGRNEQFF; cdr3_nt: TGTGCCAGCAGCTTTAGCGGAGATGGGCGCAATGAGCAGTTCTTC
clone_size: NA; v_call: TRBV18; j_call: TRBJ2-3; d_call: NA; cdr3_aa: CASSPPASTDTQYF; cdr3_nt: TGTGCCAGCTCACCACCAGCGAGCACAGATACGCAGTATTTT
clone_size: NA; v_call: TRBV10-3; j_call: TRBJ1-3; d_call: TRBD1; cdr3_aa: CAISGRQGVSGNTIYF; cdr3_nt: TGTGCCATCAGTGGGCGACAGGGAGTCTCTGGAAACACCATATATTTT
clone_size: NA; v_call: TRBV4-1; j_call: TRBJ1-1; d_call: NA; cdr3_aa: CASSEVGRGHEAFF; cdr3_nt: TGCGCCAGCAGCGAAGTGGGGAGAGGCCATGAAGCTTTCTTT
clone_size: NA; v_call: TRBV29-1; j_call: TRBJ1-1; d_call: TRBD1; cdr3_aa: CSVEGQGGESTEAFF; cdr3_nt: TGCAGCGTTGAAGGCCAGGGGGGAGAGAGCACTGAAGCTTTCTTT
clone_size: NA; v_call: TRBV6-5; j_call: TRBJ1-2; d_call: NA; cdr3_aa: CASSRRGPGYTF; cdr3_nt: TGTGCCAGCTCCCGCCGAGGCCCTGGCTACACCTTC
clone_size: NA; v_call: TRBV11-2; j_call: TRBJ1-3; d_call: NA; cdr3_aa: CASSSRFIASGNTIYF; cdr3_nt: TGTGCCAGCAGCTCCCGATTCATTGCCTCTGGAAACACCATATATTTT
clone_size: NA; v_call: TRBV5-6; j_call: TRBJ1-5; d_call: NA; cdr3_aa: CASSLGFGNQPQHF; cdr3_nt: TGTGCCAGCAGCTTGGGGTTCGGCAATCAGCCCCAGCATTTT
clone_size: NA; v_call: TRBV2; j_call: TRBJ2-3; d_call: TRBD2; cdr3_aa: CARRDTSVNTQYF; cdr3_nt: TGTGCCAGGCGCGATACTAGCGTTAATACGCAGTATTTT
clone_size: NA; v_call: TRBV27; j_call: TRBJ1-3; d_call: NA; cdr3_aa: CASSPKGTGHRSGNTIYF; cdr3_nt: TGTGCCAGCAGTCCTAAAGGAACAGGGCACCGGTCTGGAAACACCATATATTTT
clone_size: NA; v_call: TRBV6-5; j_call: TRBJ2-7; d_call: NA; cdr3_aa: CASRKNRDNSYEQYF; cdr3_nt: TGTGCCAGCAGGAAAAACCGGGACAATTCCTACGAGCAGTACTTC
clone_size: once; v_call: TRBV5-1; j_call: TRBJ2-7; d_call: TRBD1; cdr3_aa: CASSRGQDGPYEQYF; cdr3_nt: TGCGCCAGCAGCCGGGGACAGGACGGGCCCTACGAGCAGTACTTC
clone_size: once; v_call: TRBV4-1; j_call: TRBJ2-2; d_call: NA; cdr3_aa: CASSPTRATGELFF; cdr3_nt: TGCGCCAGCAGCCCTACGAGGGCGACCGGGGAGCTGTTTTTT
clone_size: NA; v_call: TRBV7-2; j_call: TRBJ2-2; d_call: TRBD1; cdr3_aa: CASTPGQVLNTGELFF; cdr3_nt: TGTGCCAGCACCCCCGGACAGGTACTGAACACCGGGGAGCTGTTTTTT
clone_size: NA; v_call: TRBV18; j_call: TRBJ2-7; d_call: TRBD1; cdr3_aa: CASSPGTGLTYEQYF; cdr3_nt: TGTGCCAGCTCACCAGGGACAGGGCTGACCTACGAGCAGTACTTC
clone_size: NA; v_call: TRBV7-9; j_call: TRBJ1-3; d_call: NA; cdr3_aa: CASSLAGLINGNTIYF; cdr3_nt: TGTGCCAGCAGCTTAGCAGGGTTGATTAATGGAAACACCATATATTTT
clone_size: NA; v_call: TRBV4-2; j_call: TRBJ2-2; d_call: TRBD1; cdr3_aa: CASSPGQGNGELFF; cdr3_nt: TGTGCCAGCAGCCCGGGACAGGGAAACGGGGAGCTGTTTTTT
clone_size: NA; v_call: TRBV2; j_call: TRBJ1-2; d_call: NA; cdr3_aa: CASSVTREGGYTF; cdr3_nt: TGTGCCAGCAGTGTGACCCGGGAAGGAGGCTACACCTTC
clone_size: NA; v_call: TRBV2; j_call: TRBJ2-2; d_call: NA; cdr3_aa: CASSDAAANTGELFF; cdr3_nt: TGTGCCAGCAGTGACGCTGCTGCGAACACCGGGGAGCTGTTTTTT
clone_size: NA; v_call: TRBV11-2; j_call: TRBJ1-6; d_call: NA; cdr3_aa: CASSLLRSNSPLHF; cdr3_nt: TGTGCCAGCAGCCTTTTACGGTCCAATTCACCCCTCCACTTT
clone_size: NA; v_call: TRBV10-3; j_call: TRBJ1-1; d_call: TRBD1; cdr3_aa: CAITRQGESGSEAFF; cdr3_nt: TGTGCCATCACGAGACAGGGGGAATCAGGGTCTGAAGCTTTCTTT
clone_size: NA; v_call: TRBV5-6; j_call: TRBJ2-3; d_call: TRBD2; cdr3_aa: CASSLVSSGIFADTQYF; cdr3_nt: TGTGCCAGCAGCTTGGTTTCTAGCGGGATTTTCGCAGATACGCAGTATTTT
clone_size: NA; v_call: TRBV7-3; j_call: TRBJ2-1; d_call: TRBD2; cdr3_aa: CASSPQRGAYNEQFF; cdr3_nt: TGTGCCAGCAGCCCTCAGCGGGGCGCATACAATGAGCAGTTCTTC
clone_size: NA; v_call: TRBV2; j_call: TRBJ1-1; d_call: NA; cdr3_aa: CASRGTLPPEAFF; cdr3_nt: TGTGCCAGCAGGGGGACATTACCTCCTGAAGCTTTCTTT
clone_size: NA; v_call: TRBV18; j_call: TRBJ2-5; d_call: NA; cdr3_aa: CASSPSLGEETQYF; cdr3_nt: TGTGCCAGCTCACCCTCGTTGGGAGAAGAGACCCAGTACTTC
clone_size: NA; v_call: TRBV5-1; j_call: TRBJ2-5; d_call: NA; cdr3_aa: CASSLGVETQYF; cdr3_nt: TGCGCCAGCAGCTTGGGGGTGGAGACCCAGTACTTC
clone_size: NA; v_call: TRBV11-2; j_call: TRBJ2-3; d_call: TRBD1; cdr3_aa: CASSRRTGGARPFTDTQYF; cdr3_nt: TGTGCCAGCAGCCGACGGACAGGGGGCGCCCGCCCTTTCACAGATACGCAGTATTTT
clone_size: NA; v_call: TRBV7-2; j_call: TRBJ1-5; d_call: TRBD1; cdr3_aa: CASSLYRTGVNQPQHF; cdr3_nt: TGTGCCAGCAGCTTATATAGGACAGGGGTGAATCAGCCCCAGCATTTT
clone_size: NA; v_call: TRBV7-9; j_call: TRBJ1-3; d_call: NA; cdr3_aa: CASSLGAAAGNTIYF; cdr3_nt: TGTGCCAGCAGCTTAGGGGCAGCCGCGGGAAACACCATATATTTT
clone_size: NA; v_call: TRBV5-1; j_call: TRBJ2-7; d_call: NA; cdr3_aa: CASSLVGLTPYEQYF; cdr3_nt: TGCGCCAGCAGCCTGGTGGGTCTGACCCCCTACGAGCAGTACTTC
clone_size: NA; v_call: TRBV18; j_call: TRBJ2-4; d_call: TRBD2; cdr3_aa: CASSPGLARTKNIQYF; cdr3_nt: TGTGCCAGCTCACCAGGACTAGCGCGGACCAAAAACATTCAGTACTTC